This T cell receptor beta chain came from a study of T cell repertoires in cytomegalovirus infection. Study summary: Public signatures in TCR beta pointed to CMV infection and matching HLA type.

This CDR3 is built from 14 residues. Germline-derived CDR1 and CDR2 are SEHNR and FQNEAQ (reference sequence). Trimming took off 1 base at V and 4 bases at J, with 11 bases between the two ends. Study-wide results and limits: Identification of carriers of CMV plus the relevant HLA was achieved through cumulative public TCR beta family frequency. Clonotype analysis showed dominance of the ex vivo response by HLA-C-restricted CMV-specific TCR beta clonotypes.

In TCRdb, the reads were re-called with MiXCR into one record per CDR3 protein. The sample has some 200,000 distinct CDR3 sequences; roughly 34% are singletons. This clonotype was picked up a small number of times. Its antigen is unidentified. The sequence came from a human donor in good health (CMV status not recorded). Some clones in this sample may be carry-over from other donors' samples. This chain links TRBV7-9 with TRBJ2-7; D unresolved. This material consisted of CD8+ T cells from cultured PBMCs, taken from culture after CMV antigen stimulation. CDR3 in amino acids: CASSLVGELYEQYF. In DNA form, the CDR3 reads TGTGCCAGCAGCTTAGTGGGCGAGCTTTACGAGCAGTACTTC.